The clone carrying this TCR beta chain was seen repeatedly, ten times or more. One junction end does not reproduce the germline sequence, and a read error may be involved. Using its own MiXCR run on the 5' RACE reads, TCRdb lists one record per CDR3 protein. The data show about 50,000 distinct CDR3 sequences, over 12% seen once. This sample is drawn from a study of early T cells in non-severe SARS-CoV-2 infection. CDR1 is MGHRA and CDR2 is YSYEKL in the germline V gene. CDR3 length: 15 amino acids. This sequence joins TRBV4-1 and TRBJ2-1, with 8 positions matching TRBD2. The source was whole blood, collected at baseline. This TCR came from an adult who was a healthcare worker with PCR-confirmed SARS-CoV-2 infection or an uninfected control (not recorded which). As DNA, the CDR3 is TGCGCCAGCAACCAAGAGTCCGGGGGGGTCAATGAGCAGTTCTTC. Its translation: CASNQESGGVNEQFF.